These T cell receptor beta chains were read from a single sample in a study of PD-L1 blockade in urothelial cancer. Assay used: immunoSEQ multiplex PCR; TCRdb lists only in-frame clones, some missing. Among over 100,000 clones, 70% to 85% were seen once, and the ten largest hold 3.2%. Sequencing used PBMCs, obtained around atezolizumab (anti-PD-L1) treatment. Receptors originate from a man between 50 and 59 years old with urothelial cancer. Each CDR3 is given without its conserved first and last residue. The D gene is left open where the match is weak.

d_call | j_call | v_call | cdr3_aa
. | TRBJ1-1 | TRBV7-2 | ASKPGHPLGTEAF
TRBD2 | TRBJ2-1 | TRBV7-9 | ASSLGRASGNEQF
TRBD1 | TRBJ2-5 | TRBV5-1 | ASSKGTDSNPTQY
TRBD1 | TRBJ2-3 | TRBV5-1 | ASSPGQDTDTQY
TRBD2 | TRBJ2-4 | TRBV2 | ASAGQAGGGPRAKNIQY
TRBD1 | TRBJ2-6 | TRBV28 | ASSLPTGFGANVLT
TRBD1 | TRBJ1-1 | TRBV18 | ASSSWTGGGGEAF
. | TRBJ2-2 | TRBV7-3 | ASSLNARRNTGELF
. | TRBJ1-4 | TRBV5-1 | ASSPDSTNEKLF
TRBD2 | TRBJ2-1 | TRBV7-2 | ASSLHSGRVNEQF
. | TRBJ1-5 | TRBV9 | ASSVTHIYSNQPQH
. | TRBJ2-5 | TRBV7-9 | ASSLVSGGAETQY
TRBD2 | TRBJ2-1 | TRBV28 | ASSLGLVSYNEQF
. | TRBJ1-1 | TRBV28 | ASGGTMNTEAF